This TCR beta chain was sequenced for a study of T-cell memory formation after mild COVID-19. Per the germline V gene, CDR1 is SEHNR and CDR2 is FQNEAQ (reference sequence). Trimming removed 2 bases from V and 7 bases from J, with 30 bases in between. This CDR3 comprises 20 residues. Many counts were recorded for this clonotype. TCR alpha and TCR beta cDNA libraries with sample barcodes and UMIs came from 5'RACE using constant-segment primers. TCRdb reprocessed the 5' RACE reads with MiXCR, giving one entry per CDR3 protein. The sample shows 350,000 or so distinct CDR3 sequences, more than 20% of them seen only once.

The rearrangement uses TRBV7-9 and TRBJ2-1, with a possible D match to TRBD2 (6 bases). The receptor's source is an adult woman who had mild COVID-19 (a few samples of this study predate the infection). Cell type and time point are not known. The sequencing input was PBMCs or a T cell subset sorted from them (not recorded which). The CDR3 is CASSLFGQQVGTGVSNEQFF. The CDR3 DNA is TGTGCCAGCAGCTTATTCGGCCAACAGGTGGGGACGGGAGTGAGTAATGAGCAGTTCTTC.